A selection of T cell receptor beta chains follows, all from one sample in a study of cytomegalovirus exposure and HLA in healthy donors. Only in-frame clones appear in the TCRdb table, and some are missing; sequencing was by immunoSEQ multiplex PCR. This sample carries some 210,000 clones, approximately 87% of them seen once, and the ten largest clones take around 5.6%. The sample comprised PBMCs. The receptor source for this set is a woman aged 18-30 years in good health and CMV-seronegative. CDR3s include the opening cysteine and the closing phenylalanine or tryptophan. D genes are given only for firm matches. Not all rows give a size; the values are once, few, many and, for expanded clones, a class.

>TRBJ1-5|.|TRBD1|TRBV10-3
CAISESGTGGHQPQHF
TGTGCCATCAGTGAGTCAGGGACAGGGGGGCATCAGCCCCAGCATTTT
>TRBJ2-7|.|.|TRBV30
CAWRGQGRNEQYF
TGTGCCTGGAGGGGGCAGGGGAGGAACGAGCAGTACTTC
>TRBJ1-2|.|.|TRBV6-5
CASTKDRAHGYTF
TGTGCCAGCACCAAGGATAGGGCCCATGGCTACACCTTC
>TRBJ1-2|few|.|TRBV28
CASSLTTPGYGYTF
TGTGCCAGCAGTTTGACTACCCCGGGCTATGGCTACACCTTC
>TRBJ2-3|.|.|TRBV4-1
CASSQEGDTQYF
TGCGCCAGCAGCCAAGAGGGAGATACGCAGTATTTT
>TRBJ2-1|.|TRBD2|TRBV27
CASSSAPTSGNWNEQFF
TGTGCCAGCAGTTCCGCCCCGACTAGCGGGAACTGGAATGAGCAGTTCTTC
>TRBJ1-2|.|.|TRBV30
CAWNTRKLVRKYGYTF
TGTGCCTGGAACACTAGGAAGCTGGTCAGGAAGTATGGCTACACCTTC
>TRBJ2-5|.|TRBD2|TRBV14
CASSQGWTSGEETQYF
TGTGCCAGCAGCCAAGGCTGGACTAGCGGGGAAGAGACCCAGTACTTC
>TRBJ1-3|few|TRBD1|TRBV9
CASSVGQGAGNTIYF
TGTGCCAGCAGCGTCGGACAGGGAGCTGGAAACACCATATATTTT
>TRBJ1-4|.|.|TRBV28
CASSLVVNEKLFF
TGTGCCAGCAGTTTGGTTGTCAATGAAAAACTGTTTTTT
>TRBJ2-3|.|TRBD2|TRBV19
CASSLLAGGTDTQYF
TGTGCCAGTAGTCTACTAGCGGGAGGGACAGATACGCAGTATTTT
>TRBJ1-6|few|TRBD1|TRBV18
CASSPGRGNSPLHF
TGTGCCAGCTCACCAGGCAGGGGGAATTCACCCCTCCACTTT
>TRBJ1-2|.|.|TRBV5-4
CASSLKRVGGYTF
TGTGCCAGCAGCTTGAAACGAGTAGGTGGCTACACCTTC
>TRBJ1-2|few|.|TRBV6-5
CASSSGSYGYTF
TGTGCCAGCAGCTCAGGGTCTTATGGCTACACCTTC
>TRBJ1-3|.|.|TRBV6-1
CASRGTGGNTIYF
TGTGCCAGCAGGGGGACCGGCGGAAACACCATATATTTT
>TRBJ1-1|.|.|TRBV20-1
CSARDPEAFF
TGCAGTGCTAGAGACCCTGAAGCTTTCTTT
>TRBJ2-5|once|.|TRBV4-1
CASSQQGGETQYF
TGCGCCAGCAGCCAACAGGGGGGTGAGACCCAGTACTTC
>TRBJ1-2|.|TRBD1|TRBV6-5
CASSNRGPSSGYTF
TGTGCCAGCAGCAACAGGGGACCCTCGAGTGGCTACACCTTC
>TRBJ1-2|.|.|TRBV6-1
CASSEAGRGVRGYTF
TGTGCCAGCAGTGAAGCGGGCAGGGGTGTTCGTGGCTACACCTTC
>TRBJ2-6|.|.|TRBV5-1
CASSLVAQYNSGANVLTF
TGCGCCAGCAGCTTGGTAGCGCAGTACAACTCTGGGGCCAACGTCCTGACTTTC
>TRBJ2-2|.|.|TRBV27
CASSFRGPVTGELFF
TGTGCCAGCAGTTTCCGGGGCCCCGTCACCGGGGAGCTGTTTTTT
>TRBJ1-2|.|TRBD1|TRBV6-5
CASSKGTGRNYGYTF
TGTGCCAGCAGCAAGGGGACAGGGAGGAACTATGGCTACACCTTC
>TRBJ1-3|.|.|TRBV7-9
CASSRLPGTASGNTIYF
TGTGCCAGCAGCCGCCTCCCGGGGACGGCCTCTGGAAACACCATATATTTT
>TRBJ2-7|.|.|TRBV6-1
CASKLSYEQYF
TGTGCCAGCAAGCTCTCCTACGAGCAGTACTTC
>TRBJ1-2|few|.|TRBV27
CASSLRGAMGYTF
TGTGCCAGCAGCCTAAGGGGGGCTATGGGCTACACCTTC
>TRBJ1-5|.|.|TRBV7-2
CASSSGGTQPQHF
TGTGCCAGCAGCTCGGGGGGCACTCAGCCCCAGCATTTT
>TRBJ1-2|.|.|TRBV5-5
CASSFQEGGYTF
TGTGCCAGCAGCTTCCAGGAAGGGGGCTACACCTTC
>TRBJ2-1|.|TRBD2|TRBV11-2
CASSSPPAGGPIGNEQFF
TGTGCCAGCAGCTCCCCCCCAGCGGGAGGGCCGATAGGCAATGAGCAGTTCTTC
>TRBJ1-1|.|TRBD1|TRBV29-1
CSVEVDGTGVMNTEAFF
TGCAGCGTTGAAGTGGACGGGACAGGGGTAATGAACACTGAAGCTTTCTTT
>TRBJ2-1|.|.|TRBV5-1
CASSFPTSSYNEQFF
TGCGCCAGCAGCTTTCCGACTAGCTCCTACAATGAGCAGTTCTTC
>TRBJ1-1|.|.|TRBV27
CASSPGSTEAFF
TGTGCCAGCAGCCCCGGTTCCACTGAAGCTTTCTTT
>TRBJ2-5|.|.|TRBV9
CASSVDVSHQETQYF
TGTGCCAGCAGCGTAGATGTTTCGCACCAAGAGACCCAGTACTTC
>TRBJ1-5|few|.|TRBV5-1
CASSMDRDQPQHF
TGCGCCAGCAGCATGGACCGAGATCAGCCCCAGCATTTT
>TRBJ2-3|.|.|TRBV9
CASSVAVADTQYF
TGTGCCAGCAGCGTAGCGGTGGCAGATACGCAGTATTTT
>TRBJ2-7|once|TRBD2|TRBV4-1
CASSHLAGGFYEQYF
TGCGCCAGCAGCCACCTAGCGGGAGGTTTCTACGAGCAGTACTTC
>TRBJ2-7|.|TRBD2|TRBV14
CASSALAGAYEQYF
TGTGCCAGCAGCGCACTAGCGGGGGCCTACGAGCAGTACTTC
>TRBJ1-5|once|.|TRBV6-1
CASSEGAVVQPQHF
TGTGCCAGCAGTGAAGGAGCCGTGGTGCAGCCCCAGCATTTT
>TRBJ1-2|.|.|TRBV30
CAWSPQEYGYTF
TGTGCCTGGAGCCCCCAGGAGTATGGCTACACCTTC
>TRBJ2-3|.|TRBD2|TRBV30
CAWRPGLAGDTQYF
TGTGCCTGGAGGCCAGGACTAGCGGGAGATACGCAGTATTTT
>TRBJ1-3|.|.|TRBV30
CAWSRQRLGNTIYF
TGTGCCTGGAGTCGGCAGCGGCTTGGAAACACCATATATTTT
>TRBJ1-2|.|TRBD1|TRBV9
CASSVGTGGSYGYTF
TGTGCCAGCAGCGTAGGGACAGGGGGATCCTATGGCTACACCTTC
>TRBJ2-1|.|TRBD2|TRBV5-1
CASSPGGQGGHNEQFF
TGCGCCAGCAGCCCGGGAGGGCAGGGCGGCCACAATGAGCAGTTCTTC
>TRBJ2-7|.|TRBD2|TRBV30
CAWSPHYSGVSSYEQYF
TGTGCCTGGAGTCCCCACTACAGCGGGGTGAGCTCCTACGAGCAGTACTTC
>TRBJ2-1|.|TRBD1|TRBV19
CASSMDRGSYNEQFF
TGTGCCAGTAGTATGGACAGGGGCTCCTACAATGAGCAGTTCTTC
>TRBJ1-2|.|TRBD1|TRBV2
CASSRGQDYGYTF
TGTGCCAGCAGCAGGGGGCAAGACTATGGCTACACCTTC
>TRBJ2-3|.|.|TRBV27
CASSFRVWGEKPRKSTDTQYF
TGTGCCAGCAGTTTTCGGGTGTGGGGGGAGAAACCACGGAAGTCGACAGATACGCAGTATTTT
>TRBJ1-6|.|.|TRBV5-8
CASSRDHNSPLHF
TGTGCCAGCAGCCGGGACCATAATTCACCCCTCCACTTT
>TRBJ1-1|few|.|TRBV6-5
CASRQKGGMNTEAFF
TGTGCCAGCAGGCAAAAAGGGGGTATGAACACTGAAGCTTTCTTT
>TRBJ2-7|.|.|TRBV5-1
CASSLGDEQYF
TGCGCCAGCAGCTTGGGGGACGAGCAGTACTTC
>TRBJ2-5|.|.|TRBV29-1
CSVLTLGETQYF
TGCAGCGTTCTGACCCTGGGGGAGACCCAGTACTTC
>TRBJ2-3|few|.|TRBV11-2
CASSFGSGGGTDTQYF
TGTGCCAGCAGCTTTGGATCTGGAGGGGGCACAGATACGCAGTATTTT
>TRBJ2-7|.|TRBD1|TRBV5-6
CASSELGQGAYEQYF
TGTGCCAGCAGCGAACTGGGACAGGGGGCCTACGAGCAGTACTTC
>TRBJ1-3|.|.|TRBV5-1
CASSRNSGDSGNTIYF
TGCGCCAGCAGCCGCAATTCTGGGGACTCTGGAAACACCATATATTTT
>TRBJ1-2|.|.|TRBV10-1
CASSEDLNYGYTF
TGCGCCAGCAGTGAGGACTTGAACTATGGCTACACCTTC
>TRBJ1-2|.|.|TRBV27
CASSPGVQPNYGYTF
TGTGCCAGCAGCCCAGGGGTCCAACCTAACTATGGCTACACCTTC
>TRBJ2-3|.|.|TRBV27
CASSFLPGSRTDTQYF
TGTGCCAGCAGTTTTCTTCCGGGGAGCCGCACAGATACGCAGTATTTT
>TRBJ1-1|.|.|TRBV2
CASRLVRNTEAFF
TGTGCCAGCAGATTGGTCCGGAACACTGAAGCTTTCTTT
>TRBJ1-5|.|.|TRBV28
CASSLGNRYNQPQHF
TGTGCCAGCAGTTTGGGTAACAGGTACAATCAGCCCCAGCATTTT
>TRBJ1-3|.|.|TRBV30
CAWSGYSSGNTIYF
TGTGCCTGGAGTGGTTATAGCTCTGGAAACACCATATATTTT